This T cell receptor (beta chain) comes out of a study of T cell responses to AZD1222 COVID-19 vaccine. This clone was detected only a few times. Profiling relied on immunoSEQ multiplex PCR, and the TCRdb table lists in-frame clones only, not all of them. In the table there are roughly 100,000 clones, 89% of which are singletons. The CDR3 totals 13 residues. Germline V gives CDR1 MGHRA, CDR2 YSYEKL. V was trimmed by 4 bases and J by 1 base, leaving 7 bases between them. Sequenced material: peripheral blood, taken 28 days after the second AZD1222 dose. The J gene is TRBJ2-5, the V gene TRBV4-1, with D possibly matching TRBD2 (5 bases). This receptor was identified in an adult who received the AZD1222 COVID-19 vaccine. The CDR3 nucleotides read TGCGCCAGCAGCCGACTAACCCAAGAGACCCAGTACTTC. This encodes CASSRLTQETQYF.